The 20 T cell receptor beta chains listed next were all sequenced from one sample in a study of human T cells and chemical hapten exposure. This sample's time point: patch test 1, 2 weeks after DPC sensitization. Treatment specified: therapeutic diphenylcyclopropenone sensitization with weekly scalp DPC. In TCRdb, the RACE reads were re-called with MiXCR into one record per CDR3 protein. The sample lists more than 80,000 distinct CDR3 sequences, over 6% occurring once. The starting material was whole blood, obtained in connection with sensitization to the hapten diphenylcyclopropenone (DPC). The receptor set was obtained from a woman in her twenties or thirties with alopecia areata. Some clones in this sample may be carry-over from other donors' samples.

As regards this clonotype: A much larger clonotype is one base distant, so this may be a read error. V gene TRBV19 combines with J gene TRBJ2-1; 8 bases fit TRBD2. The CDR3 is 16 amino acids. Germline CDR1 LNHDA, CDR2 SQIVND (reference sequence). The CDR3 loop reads CTSSISAGGDYNEQFF. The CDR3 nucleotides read TGTACCAGTAGTATAAGCGCGGGGGGCGATTACAATGAGCAGTTCTTC.

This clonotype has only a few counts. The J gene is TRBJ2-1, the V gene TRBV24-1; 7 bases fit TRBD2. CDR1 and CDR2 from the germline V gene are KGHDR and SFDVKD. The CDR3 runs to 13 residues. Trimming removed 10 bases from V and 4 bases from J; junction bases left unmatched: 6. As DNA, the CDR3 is TGTGCCACTCGGGAGGACGAATACAATGAGCAGTTCTTC. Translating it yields CATREDEYNEQFF.

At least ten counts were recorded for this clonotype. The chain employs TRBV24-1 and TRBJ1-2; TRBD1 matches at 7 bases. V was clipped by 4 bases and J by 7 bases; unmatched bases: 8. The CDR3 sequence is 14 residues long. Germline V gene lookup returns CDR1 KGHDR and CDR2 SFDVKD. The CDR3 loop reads CATSEYTGVRGYTF. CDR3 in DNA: TGTGCCACCAGTGAGTATACAGGGGTCCGTGGCTACACCTTC.

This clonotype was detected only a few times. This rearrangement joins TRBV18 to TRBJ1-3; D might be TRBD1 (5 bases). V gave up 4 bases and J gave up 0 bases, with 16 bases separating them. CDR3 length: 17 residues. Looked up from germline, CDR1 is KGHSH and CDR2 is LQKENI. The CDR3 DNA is TGTGCCAGCTCACTCGGACAAACGTTACTCTCTGGAAACACCATATATTTT. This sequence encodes CASSLGQTLLSGNTIYF.

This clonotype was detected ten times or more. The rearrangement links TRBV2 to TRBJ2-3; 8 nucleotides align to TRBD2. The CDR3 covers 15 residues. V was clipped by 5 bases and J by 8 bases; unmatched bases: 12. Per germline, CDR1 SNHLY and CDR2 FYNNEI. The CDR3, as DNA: TGTGCCAGCAGTACGGGAGCGGGGGCTATACGTACGCAGTATTTT. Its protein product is CASSTGAGAIRTQYF.

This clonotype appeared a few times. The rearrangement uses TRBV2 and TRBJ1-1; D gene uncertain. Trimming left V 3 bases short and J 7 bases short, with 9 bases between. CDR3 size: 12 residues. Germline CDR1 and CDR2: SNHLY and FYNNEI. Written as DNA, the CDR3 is TGTGCCAGCAGTGAGGTGAGAAATGAAGCTTTCTTT. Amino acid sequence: CASSEVRNEAFF.

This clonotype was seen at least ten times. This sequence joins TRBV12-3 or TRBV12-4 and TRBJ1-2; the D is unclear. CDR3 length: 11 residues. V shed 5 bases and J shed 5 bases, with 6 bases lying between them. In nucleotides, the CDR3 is TGTGCCAGCAGTATGGGGTATGGCTACACCTTC. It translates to CASSMGYGYTF.

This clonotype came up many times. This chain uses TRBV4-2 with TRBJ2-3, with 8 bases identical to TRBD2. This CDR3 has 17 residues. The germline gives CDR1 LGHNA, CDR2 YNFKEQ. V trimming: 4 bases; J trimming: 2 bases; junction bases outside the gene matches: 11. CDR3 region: CASSPRGTSGNTDTQYF. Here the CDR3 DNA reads TGTGCCAGCAGCCCAAGAGGAACTAGCGGTAACACAGATACGCAGTATTTT.

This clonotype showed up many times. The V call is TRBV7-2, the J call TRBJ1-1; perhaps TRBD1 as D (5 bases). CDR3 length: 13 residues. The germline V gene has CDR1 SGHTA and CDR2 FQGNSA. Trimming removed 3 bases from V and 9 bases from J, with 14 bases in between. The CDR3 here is CASSFGREGKAFF. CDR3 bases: TGTGCCAGCAGCTTTGGCAGGGAGGGAAAAGCTTTCTTT.

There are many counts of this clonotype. This chain's CDR3 is CASSPTGTYNEQFF. CDR3 sequence (DNA): TGCGCCAGCAGCCCAACCGGGACCTACAATGAGCAGTTCTTC. The rearrangement joins TRBV5-1 to TRBJ2-1; D may be TRBD2 (5 bases). CDR1 is SGHRS and CDR2 is YFSETQ in the germline V gene. V gave up 4 bases and J gave up 2 bases, with 10 bases separating them. The CDR3 spans 14 residues.

In DNA, the CDR3 is TGTGCCAGCAGTCGGGACAGGGCGGCTGGCTACACCTTC. This translates into CASSRDRAAGYTF. The genes are TRBV6-6 and TRBJ1-2, with TRBD1 matching over 9 bases. Germline trimming cut 5 bases from V and 7 bases from J; bases unmatched to any gene: 5. Germline V gene data show CDR1 as MNHNY and CDR2 as SVGAGI (reference sequence). This CDR3 is 13 amino acids long.

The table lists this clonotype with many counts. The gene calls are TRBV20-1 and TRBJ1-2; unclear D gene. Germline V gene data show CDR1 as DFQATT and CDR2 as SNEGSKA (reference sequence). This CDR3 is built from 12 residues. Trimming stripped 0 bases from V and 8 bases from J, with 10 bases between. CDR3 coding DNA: TGCAGTGCTAGAGATGGTCTTTCCGGCTACACCTTC. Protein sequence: CSARDGLSGYTF.

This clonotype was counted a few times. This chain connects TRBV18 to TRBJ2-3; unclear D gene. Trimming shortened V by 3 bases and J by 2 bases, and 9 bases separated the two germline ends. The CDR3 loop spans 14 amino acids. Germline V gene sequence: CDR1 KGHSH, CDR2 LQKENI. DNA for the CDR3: TGTGCCAGCTCACCCCAACGGTACACAGATACGCAGTATTTT. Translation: CASSPQRYTDTQYF.

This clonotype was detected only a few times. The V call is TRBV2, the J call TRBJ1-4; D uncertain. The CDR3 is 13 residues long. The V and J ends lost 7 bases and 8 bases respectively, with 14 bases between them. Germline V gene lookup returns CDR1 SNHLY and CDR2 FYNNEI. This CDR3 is CASKSGRVEKLFF. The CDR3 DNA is TGTGCCAGCAAATCCGGGAGGGTCGAAAAACTGTTTTTT.

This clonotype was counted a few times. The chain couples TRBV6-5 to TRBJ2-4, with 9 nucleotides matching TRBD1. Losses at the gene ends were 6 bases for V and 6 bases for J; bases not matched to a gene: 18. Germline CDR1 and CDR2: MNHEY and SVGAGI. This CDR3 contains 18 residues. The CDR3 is CASRRRGFDRGIGNIQYF. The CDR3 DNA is TGTGCCAGCAGGCGGCGGGGGTTCGACAGGGGGATCGGAAACATTCAGTACTTC.

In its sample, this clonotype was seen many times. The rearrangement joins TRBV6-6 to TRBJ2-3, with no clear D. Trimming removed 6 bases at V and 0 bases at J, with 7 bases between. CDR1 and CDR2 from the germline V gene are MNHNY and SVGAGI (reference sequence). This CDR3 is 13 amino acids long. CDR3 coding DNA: TGTGCCAGCAGGGTACCCAGCACAGATACGCAGTATTTT. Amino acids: CASRVPSTDTQYF.

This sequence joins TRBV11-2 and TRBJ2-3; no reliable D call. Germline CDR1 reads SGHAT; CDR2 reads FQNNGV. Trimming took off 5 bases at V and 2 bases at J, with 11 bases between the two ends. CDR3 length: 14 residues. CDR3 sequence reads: CASSGRVHTDTQYF. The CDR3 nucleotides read TGTGCCAGCAGCGGAAGGGTTCACACAGATACGCAGTATTTT.

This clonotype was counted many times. CDR3 protein: CASSYSVGVTDTQYF. The DNA of the CDR3 is TGTGCCAGCAGTTACTCTGTCGGGGTCACAGATACGCAGTATTTT. The J gene is TRBJ2-3, the V gene TRBV6-6; D may be TRBD2 (5 bases). This CDR3 has 15 residues. The germline CDR1 and CDR2 sequences are MNHNY and SVGAGI (reference sequence). V dropped 0 bases and J dropped 2 bases, with 9 bases sitting between them.

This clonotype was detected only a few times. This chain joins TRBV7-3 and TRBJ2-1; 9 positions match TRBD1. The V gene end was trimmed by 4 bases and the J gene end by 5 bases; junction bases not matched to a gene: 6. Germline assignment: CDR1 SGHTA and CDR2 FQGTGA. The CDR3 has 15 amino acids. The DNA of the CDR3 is TGTGCCAGCAGCTCACCGAGGGACAGGGACAATGAGCAGTTCTTC. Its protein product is CASSSPRDRDNEQFF.

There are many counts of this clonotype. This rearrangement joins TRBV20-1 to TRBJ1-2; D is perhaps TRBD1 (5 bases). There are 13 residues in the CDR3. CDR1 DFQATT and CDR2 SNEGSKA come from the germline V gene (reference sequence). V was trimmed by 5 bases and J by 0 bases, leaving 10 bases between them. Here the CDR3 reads CSAPRDSNYGYTF. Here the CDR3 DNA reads TGCAGTGCTCCCAGGGACTCTAACTATGGCTACACCTTC.